A selection of T cell receptor beta chains follows, all from one sample in a study of T-cell memory formation after mild COVID-19. Each CDR3 protein gets one entry after TCRdb re-called the 5' RACE reads with MiXCR. The data contain under 250,000 distinct CDR3 sequences, over 9% of them singletons. Sequencing input: PBMCs or a T cell subset sorted from them (not recorded which). The receptors were gathered from a man in his late teens or twenties who had mild COVID-19 (a few samples of this study predate the infection). Cell type and time point are not known. Both conserved end residues are part of each CDR3. A D gene is named only where the DNA matches it firmly. The size of a clone is reported for some rows only, either as once, few or many, or as a class for expanded clones.

>TRBV7-3|TRBD2|TRBJ2-1|.
CASSRRGYNEQFF
TGTGCCAGCAGCAGGCGGGGGTACAATGAGCAGTTCTTC
>TRBV13|.|TRBJ1-2|.
CASSLGLQLYGYTF
TGTGCCAGCAGCTTAGGCCTCCAGTTGTATGGCTACACCTTC
>TRBV5-4|.|TRBJ1-1|.
CASTPRGGANTEAFF
TGTGCCAGCACCCCACGAGGGGGGGCGAACACTGAAGCTTTCTTT
>TRBV5-1|.|TRBJ2-3|.
CASSGAGALSTDTQYF
TGCGCCAGCAGCGGGGCGGGGGCCCTAAGCACAGATACGCAGTATTTT
>TRBV5-8|TRBD1|TRBJ1-5|many
CASSPDRANGPQHF
TGTGCCAGCAGCCCTGACAGGGCGAACGGGCCCCAGCATTTT
>TRBV5-1|.|TRBJ1-6|.
CASSLGQFNSPLHF
TGCGCCAGCAGCTTGGGACAGTTTAATTCACCCCTCCACTTT
>TRBV5-6|TRBD1|TRBJ2-6|few
CASSRTGGVLTF
TGTGCCAGCAGTCGGACAGGCGGCGTCCTGACTTTC
>TRBV5-4|.|TRBJ1-2|many
CASSERQYYGYTF
TGTGCCAGCAGCGAGCGACAGTACTATGGCTACACCTTC
>TRBV27|TRBD1|TRBJ2-7|few
CASSLYGTDSYEQYF
TGTGCCAGCAGTTTATACGGGACAGACTCCTACGAGCAGTACTTC
>TRBV7-2|TRBD1|TRBJ2-4|many
CASRGTGGGNIQYF
TGTGCCAGCAGGGGGACAGGGGGAGGAAACATTCAGTACTTC
>TRBV20-1|.|TRBJ2-7|few
CSARTGTTYEQYF
TGCAGTGCTCGAACCGGGACAACCTACGAGCAGTACTTC
>TRBV6-2/TRBV6-3|.|TRBJ1-1|many
CASSWWTDTEAFF
TGTGCCAGCAGTTGGTGGACAGACACTGAAGCTTTCTTT
>TRBV6-5|.|TRBJ1-5|.
CASSYNGAQPQHF
TGTGCCAGCAGTTACAACGGGGCTCAGCCCCAGCATTTT
>TRBV6-6|TRBD1|TRBJ2-1|.
CASSGQGVYNEQFF
TGTGCCAGCAGCGGACAGGGAGTTTACAATGAGCAGTTCTTC
>TRBV5-1|.|TRBJ1-2|few
CASRAGPYGYTF
TGCGCCAGCCGGGCGGGCCCTTATGGCTACACCTTC
>TRBV20-1|.|TRBJ1-5|few
CSARDRDTHQPQHF
TGCAGTGCTAGAGATCGGGACACCCATCAGCCCCAGCATTTT